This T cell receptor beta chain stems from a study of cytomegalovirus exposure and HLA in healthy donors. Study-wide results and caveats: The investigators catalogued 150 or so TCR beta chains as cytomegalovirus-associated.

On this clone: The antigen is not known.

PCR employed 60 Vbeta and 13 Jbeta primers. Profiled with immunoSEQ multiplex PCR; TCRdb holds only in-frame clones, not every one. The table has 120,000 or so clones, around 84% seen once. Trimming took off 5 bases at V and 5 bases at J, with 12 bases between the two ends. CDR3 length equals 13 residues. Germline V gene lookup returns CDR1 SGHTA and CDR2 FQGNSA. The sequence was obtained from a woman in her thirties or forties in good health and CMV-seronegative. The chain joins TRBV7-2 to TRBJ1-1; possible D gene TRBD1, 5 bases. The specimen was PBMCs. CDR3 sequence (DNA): TGTGCCAGCAGCGCCCAGCCAGGGACTGAAGCTTTCTTT. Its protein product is CASSAQPGTEAFF.